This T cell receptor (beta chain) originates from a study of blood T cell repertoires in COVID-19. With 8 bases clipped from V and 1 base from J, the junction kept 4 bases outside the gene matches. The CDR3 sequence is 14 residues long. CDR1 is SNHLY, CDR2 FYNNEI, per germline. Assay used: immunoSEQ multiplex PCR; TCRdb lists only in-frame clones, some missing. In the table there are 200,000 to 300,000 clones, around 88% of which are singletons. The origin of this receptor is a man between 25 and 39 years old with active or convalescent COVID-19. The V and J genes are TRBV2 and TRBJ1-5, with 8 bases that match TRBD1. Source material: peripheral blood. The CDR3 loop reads CASDRGGSNQPQHF. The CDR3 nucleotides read TGTGCCAGCGACAGGGGCGGAAGCAATCAGCCCCAGCATTTT.